A single sample gave rise to the 10 T cell receptor beta chains below, sequenced in a study of blood T cell repertoires in COVID-19. Repertoires were generated with immunoSEQ multiplex PCR, while TCRdb's copy carries only in-frame clones and drops some. The data contain some 45,000 clones, roughly 80% of them seen just once; the ten biggest clones take up about 10%. The sample consisted of peripheral blood. The receptors stem from a man aged 55-75 years with acute or convalescent COVID-19.

The count of this clone is one. The DNA of the CDR3 is TGTGCCAGCAGCCTGACTAGTAACCCCTACAATGAGCAGTTCTTC. Translated, it gives CASSLTSNPYNEQFF. The chain links TRBV5-6 to TRBJ2-1, with D possibly TRBD2 on 6 matching bases. CDR3 length: 15 residues. V lost 4 bases to trimming and J lost 2 bases, with 13 bases between them. Germline CDR1 reads SGHDT; CDR2 reads YYEEEE.

This clone was recorded once. The rearrangement uses TRBV4-2 and TRBJ1-5; 7 bases are a match to TRBD1. Germline values: CDR1 LGHNA, CDR2 YNFKEQ. After removal of 0 bases from V and 11 bases from J, the junction contained 4 bases not matched to a gene. There are 13 residues in the CDR3. The CDR3 spells CASSQDGQESQHF. CDR3 nucleotides: TGTGCCAGCAGCCAAGATGGACAGGAGTCCCAGCATTTT.

V gene TRBV4-1 combines with J gene TRBJ2-5; D possibly corresponds to TRBD2 (5 bases). Germline CDR1 and CDR2: MGHRA and YSYEKL. This CDR3 is 15 amino acids long. Trimming removed 1 base from V and 3 bases from J, with 12 bases in between. The chain's CDR3 is CASSQVNGLKETQYF. DNA for the CDR3: TGCGCCAGCAGCCAAGTCAACGGACTGAAAGAGACCCAGTACTTC.

V is TRBV3-1 (or the pseudogene TRBV3-2) and J is TRBJ2-7; D is possibly TRBD1 (7 bases). Trimming cost V 4 bases and J 6 bases, with 19 bases left between them. In germline, CDR1 is LGHDT, CDR2 YNNKEL (reference sequence). The CDR3 contains 15 residues. CDR3 DNA sequence: TGTGCCAGCAGCCGCGCAGGGGGGCCGGATCGCGAGCAGTACTTC. As protein: CASSRAGGPDREQYF.

The chain couples TRBV4-3 to TRBJ1-1, with D possibly being TRBD1 (6 bases). The CDR3 is 15 amino acids. Per germline, CDR1 LGHNA and CDR2 YSLEER. V was clipped by 5 bases and J by 0 bases, with 13 bases between them. In DNA form, the CDR3 reads TGCGCCAGCAGCGGGGCCAGGACAGTGAACACTGAAGCTTTCTTT. It yields the protein CASSGARTVNTEAFF.

This clone was observed a single time. CDR3 in DNA: TGTGCCAGCAGTCGGGGGGGTGAGCAGTTCTTC. Its protein product is CASSRGGEQFF. This chain links TRBV11-2 with TRBJ2-1; 8 positions agree with TRBD2. CDR1 and CDR2 (germline): SGHAT, FQNNGV. The CDR3 spans 11 residues. V dropped 6 bases and J dropped 9; count of bases not matched to a gene: 1.

The chain combines TRBV19 with TRBJ1-1; perhaps TRBD1 as D (5 bases). Germline assignment: CDR1 LNHDA and CDR2 SQIVND (reference sequence). V shed 4 bases and J shed 6 bases, with 12 bases lying between them. This CDR3 has 13 amino acids. In nucleotides, the CDR3 is TGTGCCAGTAGTAGCCAGGGAGGAGCTGAAGCTTTCTTT. This translates into CASSSQGGAEAFF.

CDR3 amino acids: CAWRFPGQGNSPLHF. Written as DNA, the CDR3 is TGTGCCTGGAGGTTCCCGGGACAGGGGAATTCACCCCTCCACTTT. The chain has TRBV30 and TRBJ1-6; 10 bases match TRBD1. This CDR3 contains 15 residues. Germline V gene sequence: CDR1 GTSNPN, CDR2 SVGIG (reference sequence). V was clipped by 3 bases and J by 7 bases; unmatched bases: 6.

In this sample, this clone turned up once. The V and J genes are TRBV2 and TRBJ1-6; 9 positions match TRBD1. CDR1 and CDR2 (germline): SNHLY, FYNNEI. With 4 bases clipped from V and 7 bases from J, the junction kept 5 bases outside the gene matches. The CDR3 is 15 residues long. CDR3 nucleotide sequence: TGTGCCAGCAGTGTGATGACAGGGGGGAATTCACCCCTCCACTTT. It yields the protein CASSVMTGGNSPLHF.

The rearrangement joins TRBV5-1 to TRBJ1-6; 10 positions agree with TRBD1. Unmatched junction bases numbered 4, after V lost 3 bases and J lost 7 bases. CDR1 is SGHRS, CDR2 YFSETQ, per germline. The CDR3 is made up of 15 amino acids. The CDR3 reads CASSWGQGKNSPLHF. The CDR3 nucleotides are TGCGCCAGCAGCTGGGGACAGGGGAAGAATTCACCCCTCCACTTT.